This T cell receptor (beta chain) was documented in a study of control samples from healthy donors and cancer patients. The method was immunoSEQ multiplex PCR; TCRdb's version includes in-frame clones alone and lacks a portion of them. The sample yields some 170,000 clones, 96% seen once. Details on this clone: An end of the junction does not agree with germline; a read error may underlie this.

Germline lookup yields CDR1 MDHEN and CDR2 SYDVKM. CDR3 length: 12 amino acids. The J gene is TRBJ1-1, the V gene TRBV28; D perhaps matches TRBD1 (6 bases). Sequencing was performed on blood. The receptor was isolated from a woman in her 30s in good health. CDR3 in DNA: TGTGCCAGCAGTTTAGGGGACACCGCCAAGGTGTGG. Its translation: CASSLGDTAKVW.